These 25 T cell receptor beta chains were all obtained from the same sample, sequenced in a study of identical twins. Using its own MiXCR run on the 5' RACE reads, TCRdb lists one record per CDR3 protein. The data contain approximately 530,000 distinct CDR3 sequences, under 25% of them seen just once; the ten biggest clones take up approximately 0.52%. The sample was also reused in another study, on yellow fever vaccine responses in identical twins.

The sequencing sample was made of CD4+ T cells sorted from blood. The receptor set was obtained from a woman under 30 in good health.

The sample holds one count of this clonotype. V gene TRBV12-3 or TRBV12-4 combines with J gene TRBJ2-5; D might be TRBD1 (6 bases). The CDR3 is 16 amino acids. Trimming removed 5 bases from V and 7 bases from J, with 23 bases in between. The DNA for the CDR3 is TGTGCCAGCAGTCCCCTGGGGGACACTCGTACGGGGACCCAGTACTTC. It encodes CASSPLGDTRTGTQYF.

This clonotype was picked up a small number of times. This CDR3 is CASSLTSGEAHTQYF. The CDR3 bases are TGTGCCAGCAGTTTGACTAGCGGGGAGGCGCATACGCAGTATTTT. The J gene is TRBJ2-3, the V gene TRBV12-3 or TRBV12-4, with 11 bases identical to TRBD2. The CDR3 covers 15 residues. Germline trimming cut 3 bases from V and 7 bases from J; bases unmatched to any gene: 6.

This chain links TRBV4-1 with TRBJ2-7, with TRBD1 identical over 8 bases. The trim removed 0 bases at V and 2 bases at J, leaving 6 bases unmatched. Germline CDR1 reads MGHRA; CDR2 reads YSYEKL. This CDR3 has 16 residues. The chain's CDR3 is CASSQDRTGIPYEQYF. The CDR3 nucleotides are TGCGCCAGCAGCCAAGATCGGACAGGGATACCCTACGAGCAGTACTTC.

The genes are TRBV13 and TRBJ1-1; tentative D call: TRBD1 (6 bases). CDR1 and CDR2 (germline): PRHDT, FYEKMQ (reference sequence). The CDR3 runs to 14 residues. V was trimmed by 6 bases and J by 4 bases, leaving 15 bases between them. CDR3 sequence: CASRRRGVVTEAFF. The CDR3 DNA sequence: TGTGCCAGCAGGCGCAGGGGTGTGGTCACTGAAGCTTTCTTT. The whole variable domain, filled in from reference TRBV13 and TRBJ1-1, reads AAGVIQSPRHLIKEKRETATLKCYPIPRHDTVYWYQQGPGQDPQFLISFYEKMQSDKGSIPDRFSAQQFSDYHSELNMSSLELGDSALYFCASRRRGVVTEAFFGQGTRLTVV.

V and J are TRBV29-1 and TRBJ2-1; tentatively, D is TRBD1 (8 bases). This CDR3 contains 12 residues. CDR1 is SQVTM, CDR2 ANQGSEA, per germline. The V and J ends lost 5 bases and 9 bases respectively, with 14 bases between them. The CDR3 protein is CSVSTGEGEQFF. The CDR3 DNA reads TGCAGCGTTTCGACAGGGGAGGGTGAGCAGTTCTTC.

This clonotype was detected a few times. V usage is TRBV6-1 and J usage is TRBJ2-5; 11 nucleotides agree with TRBD1. The V and J ends lost 6 bases and 4 bases, in that order; junction bases with no gene match: 7. The CDR3 consists of 15 residues. Germline CDR1 reads MNHNS; CDR2 reads SASEGT. CDR3 protein: CASSPKGQGVETQYF. In DNA, the CDR3 is TGTGCCAGCAGCCCTAAGGGACAGGGGGTAGAGACCCAGTACTTC.

J is TRBJ1-2 and V is TRBV12-3 or TRBV12-4, with D possibly being TRBD1 (6 bases). CDR3 size: 15 residues. The V end lost 4 bases, the J end lost 3 bases, and 15 bases lay between the germline ends. The CDR3 nucleotides read TGTGCCAGCAGTTCGGTCCGACAGGCCCACTATGGCTACACCTTC. Amino acid sequence: CASSSVRQAHYGYTF.

Written as DNA, the CDR3 is TGCAGTGCTCCCGGGAGTGTCAGGGGCTACTATGGCTACACCTTC. Protein product: CSAPGSVRGYYGYTF. The J gene is TRBJ1-2, the V gene TRBV20-1, with D possibly TRBD1 on 6 matching bases. The V end lost 5 bases, the J end lost 3 bases, and 19 bases lay between the germline ends. CDR1 is DFQATT, CDR2 SNEGSKA, per germline (reference sequence). This CDR3 has 15 amino acids.

This clonotype appeared a few times. J is TRBJ2-1 and V is TRBV28, with 10 bases aligning to TRBD2. Unmatched junction bases numbered 2, after V lost 2 bases and J lost 7 bases. The germline CDR1 and CDR2 sequences are MDHEN and SYDVKM. The CDR3 runs to 14 residues. CDR3 DNA sequence: TGTGCCAGCAGTTTACTAGCGGGAGTAAATGAGCAGTTCTTC. As protein: CASSLLAGVNEQFF.

This clonotype appeared a few times. The chain couples TRBV5-1 to TRBJ1-4; D is unresolved. V lost 4 bases and J 4 bases, leaving 8 bases between the germline ends. Germline CDR1 is SGHRS and CDR2 is YFSETQ. This CDR3 is 13 amino acids long. The CDR3: CASSRSNNEKLFF. In DNA, the CDR3 is TGCGCCAGCAGCCGGAGCAATAATGAAAAACTGTTTTTT.

The chain uses TRBV5-1 and TRBJ2-1; the D gene is possibly TRBD2 (6 bases). Germline CDR1 and CDR2: SGHRS and YFSETQ. This CDR3 is 20 amino acids long. Trimming stripped 5 bases from V and 0 bases from J, with 27 bases between. This CDR3 reads CASSSPRESSIDGSYNEQFF. CDR3 nucleotide sequence: TGCGCCAGCAGTTCACCTCGGGAGTCCTCTATCGATGGCTCCTACAATGAGCAGTTCTTC.

This sequence joins TRBV11-2 and TRBJ2-7, with TRBD1 matching 10 bases. From germline, CDR1 is SGHAT and CDR2 FQNNGV. Trimming cost V 5 bases and J 7 bases; bases outside gene matches: 11. CDR3 size: 15 residues. Here the CDR3 DNA reads TGTGCCAGCAGCCTTGGACAGGGGGGAACGGGTGAGCAGTACGTC. Translation gives CASSLGQGGTGEQYV.

The chain carries TRBV20-1 and TRBJ2-1, with 11 bases fitting TRBD1. This CDR3 is 14 amino acids long. The V gene end was trimmed by 5 bases and the J gene end by 4 bases; junction bases not matched to a gene: 4. Germline assignment: CDR1 DFQATT and CDR2 SNEGSKA (reference sequence). The CDR3 bases are TGCAGTGCTTCTCGGGACAGGGGGTACAATGAGCAGTTCTTC. This gives the protein CSASRDRGYNEQFF.

The table lists this clonotype with a few counts. The chain has TRBV10-2 and TRBJ2-1; no definite D call. The length of the CDR3 is 12 residues. CDR1 is WSHSY and CDR2 is SAAADI in the germline V gene. V was pared by 0 bases and J by 8 bases, with 5 bases between. CDR3 nucleotide sequence: TGCGCCAGCAGTGAGTCAGGGCATGAGCAGTTCTTC. Its protein is CASSESGHEQFF.

The rearrangement links TRBV10-3 to TRBJ2-5; perhaps TRBD2 as D (5 bases). This CDR3 spans 12 amino acids. V lost 11 bases to trimming and J lost 5 bases, with 15 bases between them. CDR1 is ENHRY and CDR2 is SYGVKD in the germline V gene. CDR3 sequence: CASGEGPETQYF. CDR3 coding DNA: TGTGCCTCCGGGGAAGGGCCGGAGACCCAGTACTTC.

The chain is built from TRBV12-3 or TRBV12-4 and TRBJ2-6, with unresolved D. This CDR3 has 18 amino acids. The germline V and J ends were trimmed by 2 bases and 4 bases, with 18 bases remaining between them. The CDR3 reads CASSLRVMGPRGANVLTF. The CDR3 coding sequence is TGTGCCAGCAGTTTAAGGGTGATGGGCCCAAGGGGGGCCAACGTCCTGACTTTC.

This clonotype has more than one count but fewer than ten. This rearrangement joins TRBV28 to TRBJ2-3, with D possibly being TRBD1 or TRBD2 (5 bases each). The CDR3 sequence is 14 residues long. The V gene lost 7 bases and the J gene lost 0 bases, with 11 bases spanning the gap. CDR1 is MDHEN, CDR2 SYDVKM, per germline. The CDR3 loop is CASKGRESTDTQYF. CDR3 DNA sequence: TGTGCCAGCAAGGGACGGGAAAGCACAGATACGCAGTATTTT.

This clonotype was seen a handful of times. J is TRBJ2-5 and V is TRBV5-1, with D tentatively TRBD2 (5 bases). The CDR3 totals 13 residues. Germline lookup yields CDR1 SGHRS and CDR2 YFSETQ. V lost 7 bases, J lost 5 bases, and 15 bases lay in between. CDR3 in DNA: TGCGCCAGCCACCTCGGGCGCGGGGAGACCCAGTACTTC. Translation: CASHLGRGETQYF.

The gene calls are TRBV12-3 or TRBV12-4 and TRBJ2-7, with D possibly matching TRBD2 (5 bases). The CDR3 has 12 residues. Deletions cut 3 bases from V and 2 bases from J, with 5 bases between. The CDR3 loop is CASSFGAYEQYF. CDR3 nucleotides: TGTGCCAGCAGTTTCGGGGCCTACGAGCAGTACTTC.

The chain uses TRBV6-1 and TRBJ2-7; TRBD1 might be the D (6 bases). This CDR3 has 14 amino acids. Trimming pared 8 bases from V and 2 bases from J, leaving 16 bases between. CDR1 and CDR2 (germline): MNHNS, SASEGT. CDR3 sequence: CASCTGQKPYEQYF. CDR3 in DNA: TGTGCCAGCTGTACCGGACAGAAGCCCTACGAGCAGTACTTC.

This clonotype was recorded a few times. The J gene is TRBJ2-3, the V gene TRBV29-1; weak D call: TRBD2 (6 bases). The germline V and J ends were trimmed by 6 bases and 4 bases, with 14 bases remaining between them. This CDR3 region has 13 residues. Germline V lookup: CDR1 SQVTM, CDR2 ANQGSEA. CDR3 amino acids: CSVKGLASDTQYF. The CDR3 DNA is TGCAGCGTCAAGGGACTCGCGTCAGATACGCAGTATTTT.

The rearrangement uses TRBV20-1 and TRBJ1-1, with D uncertain. V was cut by 0 bases and J by 1 base, with 9 bases left in between. This CDR3 is built from 14 residues. Per the germline V gene, CDR1 is DFQATT and CDR2 is SNEGSKA (reference sequence). Here the CDR3 reads CSAREERGNTEAFF. For the CDR3, the DNA is TGCAGTGCTAGAGAGGAGCGAGGGAACACTGAAGCTTTCTTT.

The chain combines TRBV7-9 with TRBJ2-2; D remains ambiguous. The V and J ends lost 7 bases and 4 bases respectively, with 13 bases between them. Per the germline V gene, CDR1 is SEHNR and CDR2 is FQNEAQ (reference sequence). The CDR3 consists of 14 residues. The CDR3 loop is CASNRIRSTGELFF. For the CDR3, the DNA is TGTGCCAGCAACAGAATTCGAAGCACCGGGGAGCTGTTTTTT.

This chain links TRBV3-1 with TRBJ2-3; tentatively, D is TRBD1 (5 bases). This CDR3 is built from 17 residues. Germline V gene sequence: CDR1 LGHDT, CDR2 YNNKEL (reference sequence). The V gene lost 11 bases and the J gene lost 0 bases, with 24 bases spanning the gap. CDR3 loop: CASSQGQTTSSTDTQYF. For the CDR3, the DNA is TGTGCCTCCAGCCAAGGACAAACTACTTCTAGCACAGATACGCAGTATTTT.

The chain links TRBV29-1 to TRBJ1-2, with 7 bases fitting TRBD1. V shed 3 bases and J 8 bases; nucleotides not matched to a gene: 3. This CDR3 contains 11 residues. Looked up from germline, CDR1 is SQVTM and CDR2 is ANQGSEA. CDR3 coding DNA: TGCAGCGTTGACGTGACAGGGGGCTACACCTTC. It encodes CSVDVTGGYTF.